The 26 T cell receptor beta chains given below trace back to one sample, sequenced in a study of CD8 T cells in Susac syndrome. The authors reverse transcribed roughly 0.45 to 1 ug RNA with random hexamers. TCRdb used MiXCR to reprocess the immunoSEQ multiplex PCR reads, holding one entry per CDR3 protein. Of 190,000 or so distinct CDR3 sequences in the sample, nearly 95% were seen once. Sequencing was done on a sample of CD4+ T cells from PBMCs. These receptors originate from a human donor with multiple sclerosis.

Of note for this clonotype: At one end the junction does not follow the germline gene, possibly because of a read error. The chain employs TRBV20-1 and TRBJ1-1; 7 nucleotides match TRBD1. This CDR3 is built from 11 residues. Germline V gene lookup returns CDR1 DFQATT and CDR2 SNEGSKA (reference sequence). The CDR3 nucleotides read TGCAGTGCCCTTAGACAGGGTGAAGATTTCTTT. Amino acid sequence: CSALRQGEDFF.

The V gene is TRBV3-1, the J gene TRBJ2-5, with D perhaps assigned TRBD1 or TRBD2 (5 bases each). Per germline, CDR1 LGHDT and CDR2 YNNKEL (reference sequence). The CDR3 contains 15 residues. Trimming pared 0 bases from V and 5 bases from J, leaving 13 bases between. The CDR3 nucleotides read TGTGCCAGCAGCCAAGATTCATGGGGGAGCGAGACCCAGTACTTC. Its protein is CASSQDSWGSETQYF.

This sequence joins TRBV30 and TRBJ2-1; TRBD1 matches at 7 bases. J lost 0 bases, V lost 1 base, and 6 bases had no gene match. Germline V CDR1 and CDR2: GTSNPN, SVGIG (reference sequence). CDR3 size: 16 residues. The CDR3 bases are TGTGCCTGGAGTGGACAGGGTGGGGGCTCCTACAATGAGCAGTTCTTC. Encoded protein: CAWSGQGGGSYNEQFF.

The chain uses TRBV5-4 and TRBJ2-7, with D hard to call. Trimming left V 2 bases short and J 0 bases short, with 15 bases between. The CDR3 covers 16 residues. Germline CDR1 is SGHNT and CDR2 is YYREEE (reference sequence). In DNA form, the CDR3 reads TGTGCCAGCAGCTTCGCCTGGGGTTCGAACTCCTACGAGCAGTACTTC. Translating it yields CASSFAWGSNSYEQYF. Combining the CDR3 with reference TRBV5-4 and TRBJ2-7 gives the whole variable domain ETGVTQSPTHLIKTRGQQVTLRCSSQSGHNTVSWYQQALGQGPQFIFQYYREEENGRGNFPPRFSGLQFPNYSSELNVNALELDDSALYLCASSFAWGSNSYEQYFGPGTRLTVT.

CDR3 sequence (DNA): TGTGCCAGCTCAACCAGGCGGGCAGCAGATACGCAGTATTTT. Protein product: CASSTRRAADTQYF. This chain links TRBV18 with TRBJ2-3, with D possibly TRBD2 on 5 matching bases. V gave up 5 bases and J gave up 4 bases, with 13 bases separating them. Germline V gene lookup returns CDR1 KGHSH and CDR2 LQKENI. The CDR3 has 14 amino acids.

This clonotype was found once. The chain joins TRBV20-1 to TRBJ2-3; D ambiguous. This CDR3 is built from 11 residues. Per the germline V gene, CDR1 is DFQATT and CDR2 is SNEGSKA (reference sequence). Trimming cost V 8 bases and J 5 bases, with 11 bases left between them. The CDR3 DNA sequence: TGCAGTACAACAAGAGGAGATACGCAGTATTTT. Encoded protein: CSTTRGDTQYF.

The chain is built from TRBV28 and TRBJ2-7; the match to TRBD1 covers 7 bases. The CDR3 is 12 residues long. J lost 3 bases, V lost 10 bases, and 6 bases had no gene match. The germline CDR1 and CDR2 sequences are MDHEN and SYDVKM. The CDR3, as DNA: TGTGCCACAAACAGGGGAGTCTACGAGCAGTACTTC. This encodes CATNRGVYEQYF.

V usage is TRBV29-1 and J usage is TRBJ1-5; D unresolved. The CDR3 is 13 residues long. Between the trimmed V and J ends, which lost 6 bases and 5 bases, there was a span of 14 bases. The germline CDR1 and CDR2 sequences are SQVTM and ANQGSEA. The CDR3 DNA sequence: TGCAGCGTGGTAATGGGTCATGATCAGCCCCAGCATTTT. Its translation: CSVVMGHDQPQHF.

The chain recombines TRBV20-1 with TRBJ2-1; 11 bases line up with TRBD2. Germline CDR1 reads DFQATT; CDR2 reads SNEGSKA (reference sequence). The CDR3 covers 15 residues. CDR3 bases: TGCGGCTTCCCTCCAACTAGCGGGAGACTAAATGAGCAGTTCTTC. Its translation: CGFPPTSGRLNEQFF.

The CDR3 nucleotides read TGTGCCAGCAGTTCCTACTCCAGGGGCTACAATGAGCAGTTCTTC. Encoded protein: CASSSYSRGYNEQFF. The chain recombines TRBV27 with TRBJ2-1, with D tentatively TRBD1 (6 bases). In germline, CDR1 is MNHEY, CDR2 SMNVEV (reference sequence). V shed 4 bases and J shed 3 bases, with 13 bases lying between them. The CDR3 loop spans 15 amino acids.

This chain connects TRBV27 to TRBJ1-5; TRBD1 agrees at 7 bases. Germline V CDR1 and CDR2: MNHEY, SMNVEV (reference sequence). This CDR3 has 13 amino acids. V shed 6 bases, J shed 9 bases, and the junction held 8 bases outside the gene matches. The CDR3 DNA is TGTGCCAGCAGCCAACAGGGGAGGGTGCCCCAGCATTTT. Translating it yields CASSQQGRVPQHF.

The V and J genes are TRBV4-2 and TRBJ2-3; D remains unclear. The V gene lost 1 base and the J gene lost 3 bases, with 8 bases spanning the gap. This CDR3 contains 14 residues. CDR1 and CDR2 from the germline V gene are LGHNA and YNFKEQ. The CDR3 DNA reads as TGTGCCAGCAGCCAAGGTCCGTTGACAGATACGCAGTATTTT. This encodes CASSQGPLTDTQYF.

The V call is TRBV5-1, the J call TRBJ2-1; 12 bases match TRBD2. Germline V gene sequence: CDR1 SGHRS, CDR2 YFSETQ. The CDR3 covers 18 residues. The ends lost 1 base at V and 0 bases at J; junction bases unmatched: 5. CDR3 sequence (DNA): TGCGCCAGCAGCTTGTTGCCTAGCGGGAGGGGCTCCTACAATGAGCAGTTCTTC. This gives the protein CASSLLPSGRGSYNEQFF.

The chain is built from TRBV19 and TRBJ2-3; 11 nucleotides agree with TRBD1. Germline CDR1 LNHDA, CDR2 SQIVND (reference sequence). The CDR3 has 15 residues. V trimming: 8 bases; J trimming: 4 bases; junction bases outside the gene matches: 8. The CDR3: CASAGDRGFPDTQYF. In DNA, the CDR3 is TGTGCCAGTGCTGGGGACAGGGGGTTCCCAGATACGCAGTATTTT. The full variable domain, its missing parts supplied by reference TRBV19 and TRBJ2-3, is DGGITQSPKYLFRKEGQNVTLSCEQNLNHDAMYWYRQDPGQGLRLIYYSQIVNDFQKGDIAEGYSVSREKKESFPLTVTSAQKNPTAFYLCASAGDRGFPDTQYFGPGTRLTVL.

The CDR3 coding sequence is TGTGCCAGCAGCTTAGTAGGGTCTCCTGGAAACACCATATATTTT. Protein: CASSLVGSPGNTIYF. This sequence joins TRBV7-9 and TRBJ1-3, with no clear D. The germline V gene has CDR1 SEHNR and CDR2 FQNEAQ (reference sequence). The length of the CDR3 is 15 residues. V dropped 1 base and J dropped 2 bases, with 9 bases sitting between them.

V usage is TRBV13 and J usage is TRBJ2-7; TRBD2 aligns across 9 bases. This CDR3 comprises 17 residues. Germline V lookup: CDR1 PRHDT, CDR2 FYEKMQ (reference sequence). Losses at the gene ends were 3 bases for V and 2 bases for J; bases not matched to a gene: 11. The CDR3 reads CASSLGLAGLEAYEQYF. The CDR3 nucleotides read TGTGCCAGCAGCTTGGGTCTAGCGGGGTTAGAAGCCTACGAGCAGTACTTC. Full variable domain (missing parts from reference TRBV13 and TRBJ2-7): AAGVIQSPRHLIKEKRETATLKCYPIPRHDTVYWYQQGPGQDPQFLISFYEKMQSDKGSIPDRFSAQQFSDYHSELNMSSLELGDSALYFCASSLGLAGLEAYEQYFGPGTRLTVT.

The genes are TRBV27 and TRBJ1-3, with D perhaps TRBD1 (5 bases). The germline gives CDR1 MNHEY, CDR2 SMNVEV (reference sequence). The CDR3 loop spans 14 amino acids. Trimming stripped 5 bases from V and 3 bases from J, with 11 bases between. The CDR3 DNA sequence: TGTGCCAGCAGTGAGAGGGACGGTGGAAACACCATATATTTT. This encodes CASSERDGGNTIYF.

This sequence joins TRBV20-1 and TRBJ2-5; D may be TRBD1 (6 bases). This CDR3 region has 11 residues. Germline V CDR1 and CDR2: DFQATT, SNEGSKA (reference sequence). The V and J ends lost 2 bases and 7 bases respectively, with 8 bases between them. CDR3 DNA sequence: TGCAGTGCTAGATCAGGGGTGACCCAGTACTTC. Translated: CSARSGVTQYF.

The chain has TRBV20-1 and TRBJ2-5; D uncertain. Germline CDR1 DFQATT, CDR2 SNEGSKA (reference sequence). Trimming stripped 0 bases from V and 2 bases from J, with 7 bases between. There are 13 residues in the CDR3. The CDR3 DNA follows: TGCAGTGCTAGAGATAACAGACAAGAGACCCAGTACTTC. Encoded protein: CSARDNRQETQYF.

The chain joins TRBV25-1 to TRBJ1-5; no clear D. Germline V gene sequence: CDR1 MGHDK, CDR2 SYGVNS. The CDR3 loop spans 11 amino acids. V was trimmed by 6 bases and J by 5 bases, leaving 5 bases between them. CDR3 nucleotides: TGTGCCAGCAGGGCCCATCAGCCCCAGCATTTT. Its translation: CASRAHQPQHF.

The rearrangement joins TRBV20-1 to TRBJ1-1; perhaps TRBD1 as D (5 bases). Germline V gene sequence: CDR1 DFQATT, CDR2 SNEGSKA (reference sequence). V lost 5 bases and J lost 4, with 14 bases in between. The CDR3 is 13 amino acids. The CDR3: CSAPPRGLTEAFF. CDR3 sequence (DNA): TGCAGTGCTCCTCCGAGGGGCCTCACTGAAGCTTTCTTT.

The chain is built from TRBV20-1 and TRBJ1-1; a possible D gene is TRBD1 (5 bases). The CDR3 has 9 residues. Trimming took 6 bases from V and 9 from J, leaving 8 bases between them. Germline CDR1 reads DFQATT; CDR2 reads SNEGSKA (reference sequence). CDR3 sequence (DNA): TGCAGTGCCGGGGCCAAAGCTTTCTTT. Amino acid sequence: CSAGAKAFF.

The chain links TRBV11-2 to TRBJ2-7; TRBD2 matches 7 bases. The V segment lost 4 bases and the J segment 2 bases; nucleotides outside the gene matches: 8. The germline CDR1 and CDR2 sequences are SGHAT and FQNNGV. The CDR3 has 15 amino acids. The CDR3 here is CASSSASGVAYEQYF. CDR3 nucleotides: TGTGCCAGCAGCTCCGCTAGCGGAGTTGCCTACGAGCAGTACTTC.

The rearrangement links TRBV4-1 to TRBJ1-2, with D maybe TRBD1 (5 bases). Trimming cost V 6 bases and J 5 bases, with 16 bases left between them. Germline V gives CDR1 MGHRA, CDR2 YSYEKL. The CDR3 has 14 residues. The CDR3 protein is CASRATGDFYGYTF. CDR3 nucleotide sequence: TGCGCCAGCAGGGCTACCGGGGACTTTTATGGCTACACCTTC.

This chain links TRBV30 with TRBJ1-4, with D possibly being TRBD1 (6 bases). The germline V gene has CDR1 GTSNPN and CDR2 SVGIG (reference sequence). V dropped 1 base and J dropped 6 bases, with 6 bases sitting between them. The CDR3 runs to 12 residues. Written as DNA, the CDR3 is TGTGCCTGGAGTGGACAGGATGAAAAACTGTTTTTT. Translation gives CAWSGQDEKLFF. The full variable domain, completed using reference TRBV30 and TRBJ1-4, is SQTIHQWPATLVQPVGSPLSLECTVEGTSNPNLYWYRQAAGRGLQLLFYSVGIGQISSEVPQNLSASRPQDRQFILSSKKLLLSDSGFYLCAWSGQDEKLFFGSGTQLSVL.

Only one count was recorded for this clonotype. The gene calls are TRBV6-2 or TRBV6-3 and TRBJ2-1, with TRBD2 matching over 12 bases. This CDR3 has 13 amino acids. Germline V gene data show CDR1 as MNHEY and CDR2 as SVGEGT. The J segment lost 8 bases and the V segment lost 8 bases, leaving 4 bases of the junction unmatched. The CDR3 DNA follows: TGTGCCAGCCGGACTAGCGGGATAGATGAGCAGTTCTTC. Amino acids: CASRTSGIDEQFF.